Shown below are 17 T cell receptor beta chains from a single sample sequenced in a study of technical replicates of blood from four donors. Sequencing used immunoSEQ multiplex PCR; TCRdb keeps in-frame clones, though not all of them. This sample has 80,000 to 95,000 clones, with about 93% found just once. Sample: T cells isolated from PBMCs. The receptors shown here come from a human donor in good health.

J is TRBJ1-1 and V is TRBV28; D unclear. Trimming took off 3 bases at V and 6 bases at J, with 5 bases between the two ends. Germline loops: CDR1 MDHEN, CDR2 SYDVKM. This CDR3 region has 11 residues. The CDR3 region has the DNA TGTGCCAGCAGTTTGAGGTCTGAAGCTTTCTTT. Amino acids: CASSLRSEAFF.

This clone was detected only once. The chain joins TRBV19 to TRBJ1-5; D is unresolved. The CDR3 contains 13 residues. Germline V lookup: CDR1 LNHDA, CDR2 SQIVND (reference sequence). V was trimmed by 0 bases and J by 9 bases, leaving 9 bases between them. CDR3 DNA sequence: TGTGCCAGTAGTATAGAAAGAGGTGGGCCCCAGCATTTT. This sequence encodes CASSIERGGPQHF. Full variable domain (outside the CDR3, taken from reference TRBV19 and TRBJ1-5): DGGITQSPKYLFRKEGQNVTLSCEQNLNHDAMYWYRQDPGQGLRLIYYSQIVNDFQKGDIAEGYSVSREKKESFPLTVTSAQKNPTAFYLCASSIERGGPQHFGDGTRLSIL.

The chain is built from TRBV27 and TRBJ2-1; 7 bases fit TRBD2. Per germline, CDR1 MNHEY and CDR2 SMNVEV (reference sequence). J gave up 0 bases and V 7 bases, and 6 bases lay outside the gene matches. The CDR3 consists of 15 residues. The CDR3 is CASTQGGSSYNEQFF. The CDR3 DNA follows: TGTGCCAGCACCCAGGGAGGGAGCTCCTACAATGAGCAGTTCTTC.

The chain carries TRBV29-1 and TRBJ1-4; 8 nucleotides agree with TRBD1. Germline V gene data show CDR1 as SQVTM and CDR2 as ANQGSEA. The CDR3 runs 13 residues. With V trimmed by 6 bases and J by 3 bases, 3 bases remained unmatched. CDR3 sequence: CSVTGAANEKLFF. The CDR3 nucleotides read TGCAGCGTGACAGGGGCGGCTAATGAAAAACTGTTTTTT.

The chain employs TRBV30 and TRBJ1-3; D may be TRBD1 (5 bases). Deletions cut 0 bases from V and 0 bases from J, with 15 bases between. The CDR3 has 17 amino acids. CDR1 and CDR2 from the germline V gene are GTSNPN and SVGIG (reference sequence). CDR3 DNA: TGTGCCTGGAGTGTCGGACAAGTTTCCCTCTCTGGAAACACCATATATTTT. It specifies CAWSVGQVSLSGNTIYF.

The CDR3 is CASSRDFQPGETQYF. DNA for the CDR3: TGTGCCAGCAGCAGGGACTTTCAGCCGGGAGAGACCCAGTACTTC. The genes are TRBV7-6 and TRBJ2-5; a weak D match, TRBD2 (6 bases). From germline, CDR1 is SGHVS and CDR2 FNYEAQ. Between the trimmed V and J ends, which lost 5 bases and 4 bases, there was a span of 17 bases. This CDR3 has 15 amino acids.

The J gene is TRBJ1-4, the V gene TRBV4-1; tentative D call: TRBD1 (6 bases). CDR3 length equals 15 residues. The V and J ends lost 4 bases and 6 bases respectively, with 15 bases between them. Germline CDR1 MGHRA, CDR2 YSYEKL. The CDR3 sequence: CASSLTRGGDEKLFF. The CDR3 DNA reads TGCGCCAGCAGCCTAACCAGGGGAGGGGATGAAAAACTGTTTTTT.

This CDR3 reads CASSPRPASGSRFGELFF. The CDR3 DNA follows: TGTGCCAGCAGCCCCAGACCCGCTAGCGGGAGCAGGTTCGGGGAGCTGTTTTTT. The rearrangement links TRBV7-9 to TRBJ2-2, with 10 bases aligning to TRBD2. With 5 bases clipped from V and 7 bases from J, the junction kept 16 bases outside the gene matches. The CDR3 is 18 amino acids. The germline V gene encodes CDR1 SEHNR and CDR2 FQNEAQ (reference sequence).

This chain connects TRBV19 to TRBJ1-1, with D unresolved. In germline, CDR1 is LNHDA, CDR2 SQIVND (reference sequence). This CDR3 is built from 14 residues. V lost 7 bases and J 4 bases, leaving 16 bases between the germline ends. The CDR3 region has the DNA TGTGCCAGTACGTTGGAGGGTAGGGCCACTGAAGCTTTCTTT. This codes for CASTLEGRATEAFF.

This clone appeared once. This chain joins TRBV5-6 and TRBJ1-2; D perhaps matches TRBD1 (5 bases). Germline CDR1 SGHDT, CDR2 YYEEEE. Trimming left V 0 bases short and J 3 bases short, with 12 bases between. There are 15 residues in the CDR3. For the CDR3, the DNA is TGTGCCAGCAGCTTGGTGACAGACCCTCACTATGGCTACACCTTC. Its translation is CASSLVTDPHYGYTF.

The chain's CDR3 is CASRASYGYTF. The CDR3 nucleotides read TGTGCCAGCAGAGCTAGCTATGGCTACACCTTC. This chain links TRBV2 with TRBJ1-2; D not certain. The CDR3 extends over 11 amino acids. Looked up from germline, CDR1 is SNHLY and CDR2 is FYNNEI. V dropped 6 bases and J dropped 4 bases, with 6 bases sitting between them.

This rearrangement joins TRBV4-1 to TRBJ2-7; 10 positions match TRBD1. This CDR3 is 16 amino acids long. V lost 0 bases and J lost 2; bases outside the gene matches: 4. Per germline, CDR1 MGHRA and CDR2 YSYEKL. CDR3 amino acids: CASSQDPGTGAYEQYF. The CDR3 DNA sequence: TGCGCCAGCAGCCAAGATCCGGGGACAGGGGCCTACGAGCAGTACTTC.

V and J are TRBV6-5 and TRBJ2-1; D possibly corresponds to TRBD2 (6 bases). The CDR3 contains 15 residues. Germline V lookup: CDR1 MNHEY, CDR2 SVGAGI. The ends were cut back, 5 bases at V and 5 bases at J, with 16 bases in the middle. For the CDR3, the DNA is TGTGCCAGCAGTAAGTCACCGGGACTCGACAATGAGCAGTTCTTC. This gives the protein CASSKSPGLDNEQFF.

The chain carries TRBV6-1 and TRBJ1-1, with unresolved D. This CDR3 region has 13 residues. Per the germline V gene, CDR1 is MNHNS and CDR2 is SASEGT. Trimming shortened V by 5 bases and J by 11 bases, and 18 bases separated the two germline ends. This chain's CDR3 is CASSSVWFPRAFF. In DNA, the CDR3 is TGTGCCAGCAGTTCTGTATGGTTTCCCCGGGCTTTCTTT.

The CDR3 loop is CASSVGYGGSSYNEQFF. The DNA of the CDR3 is TGCGCCAGCAGCGTGGGATATGGCGGGAGCTCCTACAATGAGCAGTTCTTC. The chain joins TRBV5-1 to TRBJ2-1; 7 nucleotides line up with TRBD2. The CDR3 loop spans 17 amino acids. The germline V gene encodes CDR1 SGHRS and CDR2 YFSETQ. J gave up 0 bases and V 4 bases, and 10 bases lay outside the gene matches.

CDR3 sequence reads: CATSDSGSSYNEQFF. The CDR3 region has the DNA TGTGCCACCAGCGATAGCGGGAGCTCCTACAATGAGCAGTTCTTC. The chain carries TRBV15 and TRBJ2-1; 9 nucleotides align to TRBD2. CDR1 and CDR2 from the germline V gene are LNHNV and YYDKDF (reference sequence). J lost 0 bases, V lost 5 bases, and 2 bases had no gene match. This CDR3 is built from 15 residues.

The CDR3 region is CASRLEAGELFF. The CDR3 DNA follows: TGCGCCAGCAGACTAGAGGCCGGGGAGCTGTTTTTT. The chain has TRBV10-2 and TRBJ2-2, with D perhaps TRBD2 (5 bases). This CDR3 contains 12 residues. Trimming pared 6 bases from V and 6 bases from J, leaving 8 bases between. The germline V gene encodes CDR1 WSHSY and CDR2 SAAADI.